The 28 T cell receptor beta chains listed next were all sequenced from one sample in a study of CD8+ T cells in alopecia areata (dated 2018 in TCRdb). The protocol used for the library was the immunoSEQ multiplex PCR assay. RNA was extracted from all samples and reverse transcribed into cDNA as template for TCR sequencing. The table was pulled from immuneACCESS by TCRdb, which kept in-frame rearrangements only. Such tables lose some clones; where checked, under half of the loss comes from unresolved V genes, and the rest has no known cause. The sample table shows roughly 64,000 clones, and about 44% are seen once. In total, the top ten clones hold just over 50% of the sample. Input material: NKG2D-low CD8+ T cells sorted from blood. This specimen's cell subset or site label, interpreted: sorted CD8+ NKG2D-low blood T cells. The source of these receptors is a human donor with alopecia areata.

The chain is built from TRBV19 and TRBJ1-5, with D maybe TRBD1 (5 bases). The germline V gene encodes CDR1 LNHDA and CDR2 SQIVND (reference sequence). The CDR3 is 14 residues long. The V end was cut by 3 bases, the J end by 3 bases, with 9 bases between. The DNA of the CDR3 is TGTGCCAGTAGTATCGGGGGTTTCAATCAGCCCCAGCATTTT. It codes for CASSIGGFNQPQHF. The whole variable domain, remainder taken from reference TRBV19 and TRBJ1-5, is DGGITQSPKYLFRKEGQNVTLSCEQNLNHDAMYWYRQDPGQGLRLIYYSQIVNDFQKGDIAEGYSVSREKKESFPLTVTSAQKNPTAFYLCASSIGGFNQPQHFGDGTRLSIL.

The chain combines TRBV7-9 with TRBJ2-3; D remains ambiguous. The germline V and J ends were trimmed by 3 bases and 1 base, with 11 bases remaining between them. The CDR3 is made up of 15 amino acids. Germline CDR1 reads SEHNR; CDR2 reads FQNEAQ (reference sequence). In DNA, the CDR3 is TGTGCCAGCAGCTTGAGTCAGAGTGGCACAGATACGCAGTATTTT. Translation: CASSLSQSGTDTQYF. The full variable domain, rest sourced from reference TRBV7-9 and TRBJ2-3, is DTGVSQNPRHKITKRGQNVTFRCDPISEHNRLYWYRQTLGQGPEFLTYFQNEAQLEKSRLLSDRFSAERPKGSFSTLEIQRTEQGDSAMYLCASSLSQSGTDTQYFGPGTRLTVL.

The rearrangement links TRBV28 to TRBJ2-5, with TRBD1 matching 8 bases. Germline V CDR1 and CDR2: MDHEN, SYDVKM. The CDR3 is 14 amino acids. The V segment lost 5 bases and the J segment 5 bases; nucleotides outside the gene matches: 7. CDR3 sequence: CASSAYTGGETQYF. CDR3 nucleotide sequence: TGTGCCAGCAGTGCCTATACAGGGGGGGAGACCCAGTACTTC.

The rearrangement links TRBV4-1 to TRBJ2-5; possibly TRBD1 or TRBD2 for D (6 bases each). Germline CDR1 and CDR2: MGHRA and YSYEKL. The CDR3 length is 16 residues. V dropped 0 bases and J dropped 2 bases, with 13 bases sitting between them. The CDR3 sequence is CASSQELGGPQETQYF. The CDR3 bases are TGCGCCAGCAGCCAAGAACTCGGGGGCCCTCAAGAGACCCAGTACTTC.

Only a few counts were recorded for this clone. The DNA of the CDR3 is TGCGCCAGCAGCACCAGGGTGTTAGGACGGGAGACCCAGTACTTC. It encodes CASSTRVLGRETQYF. The J gene is TRBJ2-5, the V gene TRBV5-1; the D gene is possibly TRBD1 (5 bases). This CDR3 contains 15 residues. V lost 4 bases, J lost 5 bases, and 18 bases lay in between. Germline loops: CDR1 SGHRS, CDR2 YFSETQ.

The V gene is TRBV27, the J gene TRBJ2-7; 7 bases match TRBD1. The junction had 4 bases not matched to a gene; V was cut back by 6 bases and J by 2 bases. The germline gives CDR1 MNHEY, CDR2 SMNVEV (reference sequence). The CDR3 is 13 residues long. CDR3 coding DNA: TGTGCCAGCAGACCGACAGGGACCTACGAGCAGTACTTC. It is translated as CASRPTGTYEQYF.

The V and J genes are TRBV10-2 and TRBJ2-3, with 7 positions matching TRBD1. With V trimmed by 6 bases and J by 4 bases, 7 bases remained unmatched. The V gene's germline CDR1 is WSHSY and CDR2 SAAADI. The CDR3 is 14 residues long. DNA for the CDR3: TGCGCCAGCAGGACAGGGCCTGCCGCAGATACGCAGTATTTT. Protein sequence: CASRTGPAADTQYF.

This clone has only a few counts. V gene TRBV2 combines with J gene TRBJ2-6; D gene ambiguous. Germline values: CDR1 SNHLY, CDR2 FYNNEI. This CDR3 is 17 amino acids long. Trimming stripped 4 bases from V and 0 bases from J, with 13 bases between. CDR3 protein: CASSGVSGFSGANVLTF. CDR3 nucleotide sequence: TGTGCCAGCAGTGGGGTGTCAGGCTTCTCTGGGGCCAACGTCCTGACTTTC.

In this sample, this clone turned up a few times. The chain links TRBV27 to TRBJ2-7, with 7 bases that match TRBD1. CDR1 MNHEY and CDR2 SMNVEV come from the germline V gene (reference sequence). The CDR3 runs 15 residues. J was trimmed by 2 bases and V by 2 bases; bases with no gene match: 6. CDR3 DNA sequence: TGTGCCAGCAGTTTAGGGGCCCAGGGGGCCTACGAGCAGTACTTC. Translation: CASSLGAQGAYEQYF.

CDR3 sequence reads: CASSYSVGPGQPQHF. The CDR3 DNA reads as TGTGCCAGCAGTTACTCGGTAGGGCCGGGACAGCCCCAGCATTTT. This chain connects TRBV6-5 to TRBJ1-5; D is undetermined. The germline CDR1 and CDR2 sequences are MNHEY and SVGAGI. V lost 0 bases, J lost 7 bases, and 13 bases lay in between. CDR3 length: 15 residues.

V is TRBV7-9 and J is TRBJ2-1; 7 positions agree with TRBD2. Germline values: CDR1 SEHNR, CDR2 FQNEAQ (reference sequence). The V segment lost 5 bases and the J segment 6 bases; nucleotides outside the gene matches: 7. CDR3 length: 14 amino acids. This CDR3 reads CASSGVSGANEQFF. The DNA of the CDR3 is TGTGCCAGCAGCGGGGTGAGCGGGGCCAATGAGCAGTTCTTC. Combining the CDR3 with reference TRBV7-9 and TRBJ2-1 gives the whole variable domain DTGVSQNPRHKITKRGQNVTFRCDPISEHNRLYWYRQTLGQGPEFLTYFQNEAQLEKSRLLSDRFSAERPKGSFSTLEIQRTEQGDSAMYLCASSGVSGANEQFFGPGTRLTVL.

The chain joins TRBV27 to TRBJ2-3; TRBD1 agrees at 8 bases. CDR1 is MNHEY and CDR2 is SMNVEV in the germline V gene (reference sequence). The CDR3 is 16 amino acids. The V segment lost 3 bases and the J segment 3 bases; nucleotides outside the gene matches: 8. DNA of the CDR3: TGTGCCAGCAGTTTCCTCGGACAGGGACGTACAGATACGCAGTATTTT. Its translation is CASSFLGQGRTDTQYF.

The chain has TRBV5-6 and TRBJ2-1; 9 positions agree with TRBD2. Germline V gene data show CDR1 as SGHDT and CDR2 as YYEEEE. This CDR3 is built from 17 residues. The V gene end was trimmed by 0 bases and the J gene end by 2 bases; junction bases not matched to a gene: 6. CDR3 nucleotide sequence: TGTGCCAGCAGCTTGGGACCGAGCGGGGGGCCCTACAATGAGCAGTTCTTC. It specifies CASSLGPSGGPYNEQFF.

The chain couples TRBV29-1 to TRBJ1-5; D not resolved. The V and J ends lost 1 base and 1 base respectively, with 11 bases between them. CDR1 is SQVTM, CDR2 ANQGSEA, per germline. This CDR3 region has 15 residues. CDR3 nucleotides: TGCAGCGTTGAAGTGGAGGGTGGAAGCAATCAGCCCCAGCATTTT. It codes for CSVEVEGGSNQPQHF. The full variable domain, in which reference TRBV29-1 and TRBJ1-5 provide the parts outside the CDR3, is SAVISQKPSRDICQRGTSLTIQCQVDSQVTMMFWYRQQPGQSLTLIATANQGSEATYESGFVIDKFPISRPNLTFSTLTVSNMSPEDSSIYLCSVEVEGGSNQPQHFGDGTRLSIL.

This sequence joins TRBV19 and TRBJ2-1, with 9 bases that match TRBD1. CDR3 length equals 15 residues. With V trimmed by 5 bases and J by 4 bases, 6 bases remained unmatched. In germline, CDR1 is LNHDA, CDR2 SQIVND (reference sequence). Here the CDR3 DNA reads TGTGCCAGTAGTCCCGGACAGGGGACTTACAATGAGCAGTTCTTC. Translating it yields CASSPGQGTYNEQFF.

This clone was seen only a few times. The rearrangement uses TRBV4-3 and TRBJ2-7; 10 bases agree with TRBD2. Germline CDR1 and CDR2: LGHNA and YSLEER. The CDR3 is 15 residues long. Trimming took 3 bases from V and 2 from J; bases not matched to a gene: 4. The CDR3 sequence: CASSQGTSVAYEQYF. The CDR3 DNA sequence: TGCGCCAGCAGCCAGGGGACTAGCGTCGCCTACGAGCAGTACTTC.

This clone was counted once. The rearrangement uses TRBV4-2 and TRBJ1-4; D perhaps matches TRBD1 (6 bases). Trimming cost V 4 bases and J 4 bases, with 13 bases left between them. The germline gives CDR1 LGHNA, CDR2 YNFKEQ. The CDR3 is 15 amino acids. The CDR3 sequence: CASSPGQQDNEKLFF. Here the CDR3 DNA reads TGTGCCAGCAGCCCAGGACAGCAAGATAATGAAAAACTGTTTTTT.

This rearrangement joins TRBV2 to TRBJ2-7; 8 bases are a match to TRBD2. In germline, CDR1 is SNHLY, CDR2 FYNNEI. Losses at the gene ends were 3 bases for V and 2 bases for J; bases not matched to a gene: 6. The length of the CDR3 is 15 residues. Written as DNA, the CDR3 is TGTGCCAGCAGTGAGCTAAGCGGGGGACCCTACGAGCAGTACTTC. It yields the protein CASSELSGGPYEQYF.

V is TRBV29-1 and J is TRBJ2-1; D possibly corresponds to TRBD1 (5 bases). This CDR3 contains 13 residues. Trimming took off 4 bases at V and 3 bases at J, with 10 bases between the two ends. The V gene's germline CDR1 is SQVTM and CDR2 ANQGSEA. CDR3 in DNA: TGCAGCGTTGTTCTGGACAACTACAATGAGCAGTTCTTC. This gives the protein CSVVLDNYNEQFF.

This clone was counted a few times. The chain links TRBV29-1 to TRBJ2-7; D remains ambiguous. The CDR3 extends over 13 amino acids. Germline V gene sequence: CDR1 SQVTM, CDR2 ANQGSEA. V lost 5 bases and J 0 bases, leaving 11 bases between the germline ends. The CDR3 loop is CSVRLGSSYEQYF. The DNA of the CDR3 is TGCAGCGTTCGGTTGGGAAGCTCCTACGAGCAGTACTTC.

The chain has TRBV2 and TRBJ1-1; 7 bases align to TRBD1. The V gene's germline CDR1 is SNHLY and CDR2 FYNNEI. Losses at the gene ends were 6 bases for V and 8 bases for J; bases not matched to a gene: 3. The length of the CDR3 is 11 residues. CDR3 DNA sequence: TGTGCCAGCAGGCGACAGGGAGAAGCTTTCTTT. Its translation is CASRRQGEAFF. The entire variable domain, with the rest obtained from reference TRBV2 and TRBJ1-1, is as follows: EPEVTQTPSHQVTQMGQEVILRCVPISNHLYFYWYRQILGQKVEFLVSFYNNEISEKSEIFDDQFSVERPDGSNFTLKIRSTKLEDSAMYFCASRRQGEAFFGQGTRLTVV.

The chain is built from TRBV15 and TRBJ2-7; D might be TRBD2 (5 bases). V gave up 3 bases and J gave up 0 bases, with 12 bases separating them. Germline V gives CDR1 LNHNV, CDR2 YYDKDF (reference sequence). The CDR3 has 15 residues. The CDR3 sequence is CATSSLAEISYEQYF. As DNA, the CDR3 is TGTGCCACCAGCAGCCTAGCTGAAATCTCCTACGAGCAGTACTTC.

The chain links TRBV2 to TRBJ2-2, with 8 bases aligning to TRBD1. Germline values: CDR1 SNHLY, CDR2 FYNNEI. V was pared by 4 bases and J by 1 base, with 8 bases of the junction left unmatched. The CDR3 totals 17 residues. The DNA of the CDR3 is TGTGCCAGCAGTGCGATAGACAGGGGTTTGAACACCGGGGAGCTGTTTTTT. It specifies CASSAIDRGLNTGELFF. The whole variable domain, filled in from reference TRBV2 and TRBJ2-2, reads EPEVTQTPSHQVTQMGQEVILRCVPISNHLYFYWYRQILGQKVEFLVSFYNNEISEKSEIFDDQFSVERPDGSNFTLKIRSTKLEDSAMYFCASSAIDRGLNTGELFFGEGSRLTVL.

The chain recombines TRBV29-1 with TRBJ1-2, with 7 bases fitting TRBD1. The CDR3 runs to 13 residues. V was pared by 3 bases and J by 3 bases, with 4 bases of the junction left unmatched. Germline CDR1 and CDR2: SQVTM and ANQGSEA. This CDR3 reads CSVEPGQHYGYTF. The DNA for the CDR3 is TGCAGCGTTGAGCCGGGACAGCACTATGGCTACACCTTC.

V is TRBV2 and J is TRBJ2-6, with no clear D. Germline values: CDR1 SNHLY, CDR2 FYNNEI. The CDR3 is 15 residues long. V dropped 8 bases and J dropped 0 bases, with 11 bases sitting between them. CDR3 DNA: TGTGCCAGCCTAGGGTCAAACTCTGGGGCCAACGTCCTGACTTTC. Protein product: CASLGSNSGANVLTF. The full variable domain, in which reference TRBV2 and TRBJ2-6 provide the parts outside the CDR3, is EPEVTQTPSHQVTQMGQEVILRCVPISNHLYFYWYRQILGQKVEFLVSFYNNEISEKSEIFDDQFSVERPDGSNFTLKIRSTKLEDSAMYFCASLGSNSGANVLTFGAGSRLTVL.

This chain connects TRBV27 to TRBJ2-2; no clear D. The CDR3 is 15 residues long. The ends were cut back, 1 base at V and 1 base at J, with 7 bases in the middle. Germline V gene lookup returns CDR1 MNHEY and CDR2 SMNVEV (reference sequence). The chain's CDR3 is CASSLFSGNTGELFF. CDR3 DNA: TGTGCCAGCAGTTTATTTTCGGGGAACACCGGGGAGCTGTTTTTT.

CDR3 residues: CASSLVPAGARDTQYF. Here the CDR3 DNA reads TGTGCCAGCAGCTTAGTACCAGCGGGGGCTCGAGATACGCAGTATTTT. V is TRBV7-8 and J is TRBJ2-3; 8 positions agree with TRBD2. V gave up 1 base and J gave up 5 bases; unmatched junction bases: 8. The germline V gene encodes CDR1 SGHVS and CDR2 FQNEAQ. The CDR3 contains 16 residues.

This clone was seen only once. The chain links TRBV27 to TRBJ2-3; weak D call: TRBD1 (7 bases). CDR3 size: 14 residues. V was trimmed by 5 bases and J by 5 bases, leaving 14 bases between them. Germline V gene lookup returns CDR1 MNHEY and CDR2 SMNVEV (reference sequence). The CDR3 loop is CASSQYRGGDTQYF. The DNA for the CDR3 is TGTGCCAGCAGTCAATACAGGGGAGGAGATACGCAGTATTTT.